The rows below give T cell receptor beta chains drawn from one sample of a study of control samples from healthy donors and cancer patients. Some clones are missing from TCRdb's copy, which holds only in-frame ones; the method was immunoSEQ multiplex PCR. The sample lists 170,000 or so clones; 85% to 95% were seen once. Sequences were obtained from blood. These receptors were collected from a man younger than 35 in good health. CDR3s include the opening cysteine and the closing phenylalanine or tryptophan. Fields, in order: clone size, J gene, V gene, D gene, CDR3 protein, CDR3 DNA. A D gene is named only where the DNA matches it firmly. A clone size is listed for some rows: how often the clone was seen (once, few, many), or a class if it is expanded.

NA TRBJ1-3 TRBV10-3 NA CAISDPGASGNTIYF TGTGCCATCAGTGACCCGGGGGCCTCTGGAAACACCATATATTTT
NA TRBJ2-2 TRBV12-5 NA CASGLVVGGELFF TGTGCTAGTGGTTTGGTAGTAGGCGGGGAGCTGTTTTTT
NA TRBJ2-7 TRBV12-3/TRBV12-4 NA CASRATGSYEQYF TGTGCCAGCAGAGCGACTGGTTCCTACGAGCAGTACTTC
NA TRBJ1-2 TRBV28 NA CASTPRRGSYGYTF TGTGCCAGCACCCCCCGGCGAGGGTCCTATGGCTACACCTTC
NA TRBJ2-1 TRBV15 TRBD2 CATSRVSGGRYNEQFF TGTGCCACCAGCAGGGTGAGCGGGGGGAGATACAATGAGCAGTTCTTC
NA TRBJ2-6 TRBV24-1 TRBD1 CATSDSSGTGGSGANVLTF TGTGCCACCAGTGATTCATCAGGGACAGGGGGCTCTGGGGCCAACGTCCTGACTTTC
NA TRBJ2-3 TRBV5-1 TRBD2 CASSFGTKRDTQYF TGCGCCAGCAGCTTCGGGACTAAGAGGGATACGCAGTATTTT
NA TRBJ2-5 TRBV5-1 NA CASSLEQTQYF TGCGCCAGCAGCTTGGAACAGACCCAGTACTTC
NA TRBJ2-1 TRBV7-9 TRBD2 CASSLDWVGLADYNEQFF TGTGCCAGCAGCTTAGACTGGGTCGGACTAGCGGACTACAATGAGCAGTTCTTC
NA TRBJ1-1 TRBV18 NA CASSPRGGVSNTEAFF TGTGCCAGCTCACCCCGCGGGGGGGTATCCAACACTGAAGCTTTCTTT
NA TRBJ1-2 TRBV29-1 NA CSVEHPSALGYTF TGCAGCGTTGAACATCCTTCGGCTCTTGGCTACACCTTC
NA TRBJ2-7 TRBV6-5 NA CASSYSAGPYEQYF TGTGCCAGCAGTTACTCGGCAGGTCCCTACGAGCAGTACTTC
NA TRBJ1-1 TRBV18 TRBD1 CASSPGVRGDTEAFF TGTGCCAGCTCACCGGGCGTCAGGGGGGACACTGAAGCTTTCTTT
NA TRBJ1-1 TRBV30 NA CAWSVSPNTEAFF TGTGCCTGGAGTGTATCTCCGAACACTGAAGCTTTCTTT
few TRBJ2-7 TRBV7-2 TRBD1 CASSFGTGTYEQYF TGTGCCAGCAGCTTCGGGACAGGGACCTACGAGCAGTACTTC
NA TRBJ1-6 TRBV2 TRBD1 CASSAMTGRNSPLHF TGTGCCAGCAGTGCAATGACAGGGCGCAATTCACCCCTCCACTTT
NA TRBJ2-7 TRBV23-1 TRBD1 CASSQSRDRCNEQYF TGCGCCAGCAGTCAATCGAGGGACAGGTGTAACGAGCAGTACTTC
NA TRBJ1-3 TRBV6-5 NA CASRYSGNTIYF TGTGCCAGCCGGTACTCTGGAAACACCATATATTTT
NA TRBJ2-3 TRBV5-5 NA CASSSLPQIADTQYF TGTGCCAGCAGCTCCCTACCCCAAATCGCAGATACGCAGTATTTT
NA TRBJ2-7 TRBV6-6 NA CASRNNAYEQYF TGTGCCAGCAGGAACAACGCCTACGAGCAGTACTTC
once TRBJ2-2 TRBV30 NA CAWSRPAWGRGTGELFF TGTGCCTGGAGTCGACCGGCCTGGGGGCGGGGGACCGGGGAGCTGTTTTTT
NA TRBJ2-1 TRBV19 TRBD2 CASAASGGPLHEQFF TGTGCTTCTGCGGCTAGCGGGGGGCCACTCCATGAGCAGTTCTTC
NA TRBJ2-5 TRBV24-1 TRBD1 CATGTGKQETQYF TGTGCCACAGGGACAGGCAAACAAGAGACCCAGTACTTC
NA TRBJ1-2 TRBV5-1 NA CASSLAGGNEGYTF TGCGCCAGCAGCTTGGCCGGGGGAAATGAGGGCTACACCTTC
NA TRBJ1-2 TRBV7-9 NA CASSFDPAANYGYTF TGTGCCAGCAGCTTTGACCCCGCTGCTAACTATGGCTACACCTTC
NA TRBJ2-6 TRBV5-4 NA CASSPNGGAAGANVLTF TGTGCCAGCAGCCCGAATGGGGGGGCCGCCGGGGCCAACGTCCTGACTTTC
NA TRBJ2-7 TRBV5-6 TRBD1 CASSFETGGFTIIYEQYF TGTGCCAGCAGCTTCGAGACAGGGGGGTTTACCATCATCTACGAGCAGTACTTC
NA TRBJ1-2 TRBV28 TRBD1 CASSLRGQGGYTF TGTGCCAGCAGTTTACGCGGACAGGGCGGCTACACCTTC
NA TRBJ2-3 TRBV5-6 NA CASSLVTSDDADTQYF TGTGCCAGCAGCTTGGTAACCTCCGACGACGCAGATACGCAGTATTTT
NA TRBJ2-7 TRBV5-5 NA CASSVGTSYEQYF TGTGCCAGCAGTGTAGGGACCTCCTACGAGCAGTACTTC
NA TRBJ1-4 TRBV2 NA CASSEADGGTNEKLFF TGTGCCAGCAGTGAAGCTGACGGGGGGACTAATGAAAAACTGTTTTTT
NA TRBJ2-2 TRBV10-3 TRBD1 CAISGTANTGELFF TGTGCCATCAGCGGGACAGCGAACACCGGGGAGCTGTTTTTT
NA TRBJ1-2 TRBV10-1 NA CASSAARTYGYTF TGCGCCAGCAGTGCGGCCAGAACCTATGGCTACACCTTC
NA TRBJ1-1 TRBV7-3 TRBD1 CASSATGVTEAFF TGTGCCAGCAGCGCGACAGGGGTCACTGAAGCTTTCTTT
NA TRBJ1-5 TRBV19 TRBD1 CASSTAGQADSNQPQHF TGTGCCAGTAGTACCGCGGGACAGGCAGATAGCAATCAGCCCCAGCATTTT
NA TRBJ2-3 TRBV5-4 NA CASSSRLASTDTQYF TGTGCCAGCAGCTCCCGGCTAGCGAGCACAGATACGCAGTATTTT
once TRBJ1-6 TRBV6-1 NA CASSEQGVHNSPLHF TGTGCCAGCAGTGAACAGGGCGTCCATAATTCACCCCTCCACTTT
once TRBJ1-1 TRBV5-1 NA CASSLGMNTEAFF TGCGCCAGCAGCTTAGGGATGAACACTGAAGCTTTCTTT
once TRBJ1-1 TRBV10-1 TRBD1 CAFYRDSYTEAFF TGCGCCTTTTACCGGGACAGCTACACTGAAGCTTTCTTT
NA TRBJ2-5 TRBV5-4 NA CASSLREGETQYF TGTGCCAGCAGCTTACGGGAAGGAGAGACCCAGTACTTC
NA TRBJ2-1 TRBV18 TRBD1 CASSRGQDNEQFF TGTGCCAGCTCACGTGGACAGGATAATGAGCAGTTCTTC
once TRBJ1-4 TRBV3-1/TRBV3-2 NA CASSQGETNEKLFF TGTGCCAGCAGCCAGGGGGAAACTAATGAAAAACTGTTTTTT
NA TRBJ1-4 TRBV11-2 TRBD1 CASSGLTGGLLFF TGTGCCAGCAGCGGACTCACAGGGGGCCTACTGTTTTTT
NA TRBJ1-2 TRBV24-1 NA CATSDSGDGYTF TGTGCCACCAGTGATTCAGGGGATGGCTACACCTTC
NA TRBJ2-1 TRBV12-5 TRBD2 CASGLYSGTSGGDSYNEQFF TGTGCTAGTGGTTTGTATTCTGGGACTAGCGGGGGGGACTCCTACAATGAGCAGTTCTTC
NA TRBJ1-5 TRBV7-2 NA CASSTLTGSLGPQHF TGTGCCAGCAGCACCCTCACAGGTTCCCTTGGGCCCCAGCATTTT
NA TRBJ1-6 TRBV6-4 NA CASRAYSGGTTPLHF TGTGCCAGCAGAGCGTACTCTGGGGGAACAACGCCCCTCCACTTT
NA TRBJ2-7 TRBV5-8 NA CASSRGQNYEQYF TGTGCCAGCAGCCGTGGACAGAACTACGAGCAGTACTTC
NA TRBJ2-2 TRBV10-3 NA CAVRANTGELFF TGTGCCGTCCGGGCGAACACCGGGGAGCTGTTTTTT
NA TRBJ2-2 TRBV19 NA CASRLRNTGELFF TGTGCCAGTAGGCTCAGGAACACCGGGGAGCTGTTTTTT
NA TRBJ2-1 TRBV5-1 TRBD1 CASSLGGTGTTPYNEQFF TGCGCCAGCAGCTTGGGTGGGACAGGGACTACCCCCTACAATGAGCAGTTCTTC
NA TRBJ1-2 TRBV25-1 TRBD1 CASSEYGTGRNGYTF TGTGCCAGCAGTGAATATGGGACAGGGCGAAATGGCTACACCTTC
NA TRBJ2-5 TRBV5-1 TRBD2 CASRFQAGGWETQYF TGCGCCAGCAGATTTCAAGCGGGGGGCTGGGAGACCCAGTACTTC
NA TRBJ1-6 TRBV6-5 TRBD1 CATNRDRGSPLHF TGTGCCACCAACCGGGACAGGGGATCACCCCTCCACTTT
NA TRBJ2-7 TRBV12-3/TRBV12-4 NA CASTATDSLRYF TGTGCCAGCACAGCGACGGACTCTCTTCGGTACTTC
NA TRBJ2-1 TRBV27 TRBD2 CASSTQNSGTSIFSEQFF TGTGCCAGCTCTACGCAGAATTCCGGGACTAGCATTTTTAGTGAGCAGTTCTTC
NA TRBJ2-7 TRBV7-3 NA CASSLGHGEQYF TGTGCCAGCAGCCTAGGGCACGGAGAGCAGTACTTC